Shown below are 22 T cell receptor beta chains from a single sample sequenced in a study of cytomegalovirus exposure and HLA in healthy donors. The study ran its PCR with 60 Vbeta and 13 Jbeta primers. Measured with immunoSEQ multiplex PCR; TCRdb has only the in-frame clones, and not every one. The sample has about 180,000 clones; around three quarters are singletons. Sequencing was done on a sample of PBMCs. These receptor sequences come from a woman aged 30 to 39 in good health and CMV-seronegative.

The chain combines TRBV4-3 with TRBJ1-3; D gene uncertain. The V gene's germline CDR1 is LGHNA and CDR2 YSLEER. The length of the CDR3 is 15 residues. V was clipped by 1 base and J by 0 bases, with 7 bases between them. CDR3 nucleotide sequence: TGCGCCAGCAGCCAAGGGTTCGGCTCTGGAAACACCATATATTTT. This sequence encodes CASSQGFGSGNTIYF.

Note on this clone: One end of the junction does not line up with germline, which may come from a read error. Additional DNA sequences in this sample encode the identical CDR3. V is TRBV30 and J is TRBJ2-2; 11 nucleotides line up with TRBD2. CDR1 is GTSNPN and CDR2 is SVGIG in the germline V gene (reference sequence). This CDR3 is built from 14 residues. The CDR3 reads CAWSWGLADGELFF. CDR3 bases: TGTGCCTGGAGTTGGGGACTAGCGGACGGGGAGTTGTTTTTT.

The V and J genes are TRBV19 and TRBJ2-7; TRBD1 is a possible D gene (6 bases). The CDR3 spans 17 residues. The V and J ends lost 1 base and 2 bases respectively, with 18 bases between them. Germline values: CDR1 LNHDA, CDR2 SQIVND (reference sequence). DNA of the CDR3: TGTGCCAGTAGTATAGGTGGACAGTTACCTGCCACCTACGAGCAGTACTTC. Its translation is CASSIGGQLPATYEQYF.

The chain is built from TRBV28 and TRBJ2-7, with TRBD1 matching over 7 bases. The CDR3 runs to 14 residues. V trimming: 5 bases; J trimming: 3 bases; junction bases outside the gene matches: 7. Looked up from germline, CDR1 is MDHEN and CDR2 is SYDVKM. CDR3 in DNA: TGTGCCAGCAGTCACGACAGGGCCGTCTACGAGCAGTACTTC. Translation: CASSHDRAVYEQYF.

The chain joins TRBV27 to TRBJ1-6, with D unresolved. CDR1 is MNHEY, CDR2 SMNVEV, per germline (reference sequence). Trimming took off 5 bases at V and 1 base at J, with 9 bases between the two ends. This CDR3 has 15 amino acids. CDR3 loop: CASSPRGSYNSPLHF. The DNA of the CDR3 is TGTGCCAGCAGTCCCCGCGGGTCCTATAATTCACCCCTCCACTTT.

The chain recombines TRBV7-9 with TRBJ2-2, with a possible D match to TRBD1 (5 bases). Germline CDR1 is SEHNR and CDR2 is FQNEAQ (reference sequence). This CDR3 spans 13 amino acids. V lost 2 bases to trimming and J lost 5 bases, with 6 bases between them. CDR3 sequence reads: CASSLSGTGELFF. CDR3 sequence (DNA): TGTGCCAGCAGCTTATCAGGGACCGGGGAGCTGTTTTTT.

The CDR3 nucleotides read TGTGCCAGCAGCTCGTTGACGTCGGGCTCAGGGAATGAAAAACTGTTTTTT. Translating gives CASSSLTSGSGNEKLFF. The chain recombines TRBV5-8 with TRBJ1-4; TRBD1 might be the D (5 bases). In germline, CDR1 is SGHTS, CDR2 YDEGEE. The CDR3 has 17 amino acids. V lost 3 bases and J 5 bases, leaving 20 bases between the germline ends. Looking up the rest from reference TRBV5-8 and TRBJ1-4 gives the full variable domain: EAGVTQSPTHLIKTRGQQATLRCSPISGHTSVYWYQQALGLGLQFLLWYDEGEERNRGNFPPRFSGRQFPNYSSELNVNALELEDSALYLCASSSLTSGSGNEKLFFGSGTQLSVL.

The CDR3 loop is CASSGFLGLAGGGDTQYF. Here the CDR3 DNA reads TGTGCCAGCAGTGGCTTTCTGGGACTAGCGGGGGGGGGAGATACGCAGTATTTT. The genes are TRBV6-1 and TRBJ2-3; 16 bases line up with TRBD2. Germline loops: CDR1 MNHNS, CDR2 SASEGT. V dropped 4 bases and J dropped 5; count of bases not matched to a gene: 9. CDR3 length: 18 amino acids.

The chain combines TRBV6-6 with TRBJ2-5, with 13 bases aligning to TRBD2. Germline V gene data show CDR1 as MNHNY and CDR2 as SVGAGI (reference sequence). This CDR3 contains 16 residues. With V trimmed by 6 bases and J by 3 bases, 7 bases remained unmatched. The CDR3 region has the DNA TGTGCCAGCAGCATGACTAGCGGGGGGTTAAAAGAGACCCAGTACTTC. It yields the protein CASSMTSGGLKETQYF.

This clone showed up just once. The gene calls are TRBV5-6 and TRBJ2-7; D gene uncertain. The CDR3 contains 12 residues. Germline V CDR1 and CDR2: SGHDT, YYEEEE. V was clipped by 0 bases and J by 6 bases, with 7 bases between them. The DNA for the CDR3 is TGTGCCAGCAGCTTGGGGCAATCCGAGCAGTACTTC. Translating it yields CASSLGQSEQYF. Supplemented by reference TRBV5-6 and TRBJ2-7, the full variable domain reads DAGVTQSPTHLIKTRGQQVTLRCSPKSGHDTVSWYQQALGQGPQFIFQYYEEEERQRGNFPDRFSGHQFPNYSSELNVNALLLGDSALYLCASSLGQSEQYFGPGTRLTVT.

As DNA, the CDR3 is TGTGCTAGTGGTTTGGGCGGGACAGGGAACACCGGGGAGCTGTTTTTT. Residues: CASGLGGTGNTGELFF. This chain joins TRBV12-5 and TRBJ2-2; 8 bases fit TRBD1. Trimming cost V 1 base and J 1 base; bases outside gene matches: 2. The germline V gene encodes CDR1 LGHNT and CDR2 FRNRAP. The CDR3 is 16 amino acids.

The CDR3 nucleotides read TGTGCCTGGAGTGTTCGGACAGTCCCGAACACTGAAGCTTTCTTT. It yields the protein CAWSVRTVPNTEAFF. V usage is TRBV30 and J usage is TRBJ1-1, with D maybe TRBD1 (6 bases). This CDR3 is built from 15 residues. Trimming took 0 bases from V and 1 from J, leaving 12 bases between them. CDR1 GTSNPN and CDR2 SVGIG come from the germline V gene (reference sequence).

The CDR3 loop reads CTSSQGGPPRAQTVIQYF. DNA of the CDR3: TGCACCAGCAGCCAAGGAGGCCCGCCGCGGGCTCAAACGGTCATTCAGTACTTC. The chain recombines TRBV1 with TRBJ2-4; the tabulated D call, TRBD2, remains unverified against the DNA. TRBV1 is a pseudogene. The CDR3 consists of 18 residues.

This clone has more than one count but fewer than ten. The rearrangement links TRBV5-6 to TRBJ1-1; D is uncertain. The CDR3 consists of 13 residues. Germline-derived CDR1 and CDR2 are SGHDT and YYEEEE. V lost 0 bases and J 1 base, leaving 4 bases between the germline ends. The CDR3 reads CASSLVRNTEAFF. DNA of the CDR3: TGTGCCAGCAGCTTGGTCAGGAACACTGAAGCTTTCTTT. The full variable domain, with the rest looked up from reference TRBV5-6 and TRBJ1-1, is DAGVTQSPTHLIKTRGQQVTLRCSPKSGHDTVSWYQQALGQGPQFIFQYYEEEERQRGNFPDRFSGHQFPNYSSELNVNALLLGDSALYLCASSLVRNTEAFFGQGTRLTVV.

For the CDR3, the DNA is TGTGCCAGCAGCCCTCGACTAGCGGGGGGATCCTACGAGCAGTACTTC. It specifies CASSPRLAGGSYEQYF. This chain uses TRBV7-2 with TRBJ2-7; 13 bases match TRBD2. The CDR3 extends over 16 amino acids. In germline, CDR1 is SGHTA, CDR2 FQGNSA. V shed 5 bases, J shed 1 base, and the junction held 5 bases outside the gene matches. Variable domain in full (rest from reference TRBV7-2 and TRBJ2-7): GAGVSQSPSNKVTEKGKDVELRCDPISGHTALYWYRQSLGQGLEFLIYFQGNSAPDKSGLPSDRFSAERTGGSVSTLTIQRTQQEDSAVYLCASSPRLAGGSYEQYFGPGTRLTVT.

The rearrangement joins TRBV5-4 to TRBJ1-2; 9 bases agree with TRBD1. The CDR3 consists of 14 residues. Trimming cost V 3 bases and J 5 bases; bases outside gene matches: 5. Per the germline V gene, CDR1 is SGHNT and CDR2 is YYREEE (reference sequence). This CDR3 reads CASSSPGQGYGYTF. In DNA, the CDR3 is TGTGCCAGCAGCTCCCCGGGACAGGGTTATGGCTACACCTTC.

V usage is TRBV10-2 and J usage is TRBJ2-5; D might be TRBD1 (6 bases). CDR1 WSHSY and CDR2 SAAADI come from the germline V gene. CDR3 length: 13 amino acids. Trimming shortened V by 8 bases and J by 5 bases, and 15 bases separated the two germline ends. CDR3 in amino acids: CASGGLHTETQYF. The CDR3 nucleotides read TGCGCCAGCGGGGGCCTCCATACGGAGACCCAGTACTTC.

The V call is TRBV5-8, the J call TRBJ1-2, with 7 bases aligning to TRBD1. The CDR3 runs 15 residues. CDR1 and CDR2 from the germline V gene are SGHTS and YDEGEE. The CDR3 spells CAQQRTGEKWLGYTF. The CDR3 DNA follows: TGTGCTCAGCAGCGGACAGGAGAGAAGTGGTTGGGCTACACCTTC.

This chain uses TRBV11-2 with TRBJ2-1, with 12 nucleotides matching TRBD2. With V trimmed by 5 bases and J by 4 bases, 9 bases remained unmatched. The length of the CDR3 is 17 residues. Germline CDR1 and CDR2: SGHAT and FQNNGV. This CDR3 is CASSADFGLAGYNEQFF. DNA of the CDR3: TGTGCCAGCAGCGCCGACTTCGGACTAGCGGGGTACAATGAGCAGTTCTTC.

This sequence joins TRBV9 and TRBJ2-3; maybe TRBD1 (6 bases). Germline assignment: CDR1 SGDLS and CDR2 YYNGEE. V lost 4 bases to trimming and J lost 1 base, with 16 bases between them. The CDR3 extends over 16 amino acids. The CDR3 DNA follows: TGTGCCAGCAGCCTCGACCAGGGGCGTGGCACAGATACGCAGTATTTT. Translating gives CASSLDQGRGTDTQYF.

The chain recombines TRBV4-1 with TRBJ2-3; 8 bases match TRBD2. The CDR3 is 16 amino acids. The germline V gene has CDR1 MGHRA and CDR2 YSYEKL. Unmatched junction bases numbered 3, after V lost 0 bases and J lost 1 base. Here the CDR3 DNA reads TGCGCCAGCAGCCAAGATCCGGGAGGGGGCACAGATACGCAGTATTTT. Translated: CASSQDPGGGTDTQYF.

The genes are TRBV7-9 and TRBJ1-4; 10 nucleotides line up with TRBD1. This CDR3 region has 16 residues. Trimming took 1 base from V and 6 from J; bases not matched to a gene: 5. CDR1 and CDR2 (germline): SEHNR, FQNEAQ (reference sequence). The DNA for the CDR3 is TGTGCCAGCAGCTTAGGGGGACAGGGGCCTCATGAAAAACTGTTTTTT. Translating it yields CASSLGGQGPHEKLFF.